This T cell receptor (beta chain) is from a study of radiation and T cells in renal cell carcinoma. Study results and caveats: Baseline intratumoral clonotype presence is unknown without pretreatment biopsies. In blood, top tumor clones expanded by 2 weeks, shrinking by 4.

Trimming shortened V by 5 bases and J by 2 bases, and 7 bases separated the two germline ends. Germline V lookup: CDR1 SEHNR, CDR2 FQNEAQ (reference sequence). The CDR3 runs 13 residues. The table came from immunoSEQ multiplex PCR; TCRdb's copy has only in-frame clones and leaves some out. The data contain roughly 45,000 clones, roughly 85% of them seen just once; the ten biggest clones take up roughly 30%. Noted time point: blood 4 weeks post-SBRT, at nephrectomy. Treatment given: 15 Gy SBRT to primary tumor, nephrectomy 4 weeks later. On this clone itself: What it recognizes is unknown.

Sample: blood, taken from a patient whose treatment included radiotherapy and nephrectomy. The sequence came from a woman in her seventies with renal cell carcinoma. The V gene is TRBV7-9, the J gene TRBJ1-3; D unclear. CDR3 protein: CASSPLAGNTIYF. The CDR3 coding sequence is TGTGCCAGCAGCCCCTTAGCTGGAAACACCATATATTTT.